These T cell receptor beta chains were read from a single sample in a study of blood T cells in healthy people across ages. TCRdb independently ran MiXCR on the 5' RACE reads; one entry per CDR3 protein. In the table there are 1.5 million to 2 million distinct CDR3 sequences, 28% of which are singletons. The sequencing input was blood. The source is a woman in her thirties in good health. Both conserved end residues are part of each CDR3. The D gene is left open where the match is weak. Rows may omit the clone size; those that give it use once, few, many or a size class.

NA | TRBJ1-5 | TRBV7-9 | many | TGTGCCAGCAACATGGGCCTCAATCAGCCCCAGCATTTT | CASNMGLNQPQHF
NA | TRBJ2-5 | TRBV29-1 | many | TGCAGCGTTGGGTCAGGGCAAGAGACCCAGTACTTC | CSVGSGQETQYF
NA | TRBJ2-5 | TRBV5-6 | NA | TGTGCCAGCAGCCCCTGGGGCAAGCAGACCCAGTACTTC | CASSPWGKQTQYF
NA | TRBJ2-7 | TRBV6-6 | NA | TGTGCCAGCAGTTACGGCCCTCGGTACGAGCAGTACTTC | CASSYGPRYEQYF
NA | TRBJ1-1 | TRBV3-1 | NA | TGTTCCAGCAGCCAAGAGGAGAACACTGAAGCTTTCTTT | CSSSQEENTEAFF
TRBD2 | TRBJ2-1 | TRBV28 | few | TGTGCCAGCACCGCCTCCCTAGCGGGCGCCTACAATGAGCAGTTCTTC | CASTASLAGAYNEQFF
NA | TRBJ1-1 | TRBV30 | NA | TGTGCCTGGAGTGGTCTGAACACTGAAGCTTTCTTT | CAWSGLNTEAFF
NA | TRBJ2-7 | TRBV28 | NA | TGTGCCAGCAGTCTACTACTCTACGAGCAGTACTTC | CASSLLLYEQYF
NA | TRBJ2-5 | TRBV12-3/TRBV12-4 | few | TGTGCCAGCAGCCCCATGGGGACCCAGTACTTC | CASSPMGTQYF
NA | TRBJ1-5 | TRBV30 | NA | TGTGCCTGGAGGCACACAGGGCTGGCAAATCAGCCCCAGCATTTT | CAWRHTGLANQPQHF
NA | TRBJ1-2 | TRBV29-1 | NA | TGCGGCGTCCAGGGGTCGGGCCTTTATGGCTACACCTTC | CGVQGSGLYGYTF
NA | TRBJ2-1 | TRBV5-1 | few | TGCGCCAGCAACTTGTGGCAGATTAACAATGAGCAGTTCTTC | CASNLWQINNEQFF
TRBD2 | TRBJ2-3 | TRBV7-6 | NA | TGTGACAGCAGCTTAGTCGGGGGGAGAGGAGATACGCAGTATTTT | CDSSLVGGRGDTQYF
TRBD1 | TRBJ2-7 | TRBV20-1 | NA | TGCAGTGCTAGAGACAGGGGGCGATCCCTCGAGCAGTACTTC | CSARDRGRSLEQYF
NA | TRBJ2-5 | TRBV5-1 | NA | TGCGCCAGCAGCTCCGACGGGGTCCAAGAGACCCAGTACTTC | CASSSDGVQETQYF
NA | TRBJ2-7 | TRBV11-2 | NA | TGTGCCAGCAGCTTCGTCCAGATGCCCTACGAGCAGTACTTC | CASSFVQMPYEQYF
NA | TRBJ2-7 | TRBV29-1 | many | TGCAGCGTCGTCGGGTTATCGGGCGAGCAGTACTTC | CSVVGLSGEQYF
TRBD1 | TRBJ2-7 | TRBV9 | many | TGTGCCAGCAGCGTAGGAGTGGGACAGGACTTCTACGAGCAGTACTTC | CASSVGVGQDFYEQYF
TRBD2 | TRBJ2-3 | TRBV2 | many | TGTGCCAGCAGACTAGCGGGGACCTATAGCACAGATACGCAGTATTTT | CASRLAGTYSTDTQYF
NA | TRBJ1-6 | TRBV9 | NA | TGTGCCAGCAGCGCGAGGGAGGGCAACCGATATAATTCACCCCTCCACTTT | CASSAREGNRYNSPLHF
NA | TRBJ2-7 | TRBV21-1 | few | TGTGCCAGCAGCAAACCTGGTTCGGCATGTAGGCGACAGGGCCCATGTGGCTCCTACGAGCAGTACTTC | CASSKPGSACRRQGPCGSYEQYF
NA | TRBJ2-7 | TRBV5-1 | few | TGCGCCAGCAGCTTGGCCGCTAGCGCGGCCCTGGAGCAGTACTTC | CASSLAASAALEQYF
NA | TRBJ1-5 | TRBV5-1 | NA | TGCGCCAGCAGCGAAACAGCCGCCGGTCAGCCCCAGCATTTT | CASSETAAGQPQHF
NA | TRBJ2-7 | TRBV29-1 | many | TGCAGCGTTTTAGGGTACGACTACGAGCAGTACTTC | CSVLGYDYEQYF
NA | TRBJ1-1 | TRBV5-1 | NA | TGCACCAGCAGCATACAGGGTCCCACTGAAGCTTTCTTT | CTSSIQGPTEAFF
NA | TRBJ1-1 | TRBV11-2 | NA | TGTGCCAGCAAAACGGGGGGCGAATCTGAAGCTTTCTTT | CASKTGGESEAFF
TRBD2 | TRBJ2-1 | TRBV20-1 | NA | TGCAGTGCTCCAGCGGGAGGGAAAAGCTCCTACAATGAGCAGTTCTTC | CSAPAGGKSSYNEQFF
TRBD2 | TRBJ2-7 | TRBV20-1 | NA | TGCAGTGCTGGATCCCTGGGACTAGCGGCCTACGAGCAGTACTTC | CSAGSLGLAAYEQYF
TRBD1 | TRBJ2-2 | TRBV15 | NA | TGTGCCACCAGCAGGAGACAGGGATCTACCGGGGAGCTGTTTTTT | CATSRRQGSTGELFF
NA | TRBJ2-5 | TRBV29-1 | NA | TGCAGCGCTAGGGCAGGGTCGAAAGAGACCCAGTACTTC | CSARAGSKETQYF
NA | TRBJ1-4 | TRBV6-5 | NA | TGTGCCAGCAGTTACTCCTCGCAGAATGAAAAACGGTTTTTT | CASSYSSQNEKRFF
NA | TRBJ2-7 | TRBV7-6 | many | TGTGCCAGCAGCTTATCCCTGACAGCCCCCTACGAGCAGTACTTC | CASSLSLTAPYEQYF
NA | TRBJ1-1 | TRBV6-5 | NA | TGTGCCAGCAGTTACGGAGACACTGAAGCTTGCTTT | CASSYGDTEACF
NA | TRBJ2-7 | TRBV12-5 | NA | TGTGCTAGTGGTTTCCCCGATAGGGGCTACGAGCAGTACTTC | CASGFPDRGYEQYF
TRBD2 | TRBJ2-1 | TRBV5-1 | few | TGCGCCAGCAGCTTGTTTGGGACTATTAACTATGAGCAGTTCTTC | CASSLFGTINYEQFF
NA | TRBJ1-5 | TRBV7-2 | few | TGTGCCAGCAGCCCGCGAATGGGGCCCCAGCATTTT | CASSPRMGPQHF
NA | TRBJ1-2 | TRBV3-1 | NA | TGTGCCAGCAGCCAAGTGGAGGTGGGGGTTGGCTACACCTTC | CASSQVEVGVGYTF
NA | TRBJ1-1 | TRBV20-1 | once | TGCAGTGCTAGAGGGACTGTGGTAGGAACTGAAGCTTTCTTT | CSARGTVVGTEAFF
TRBD2 | TRBJ2-4 | TRBV7-2 | few | TGTGCCAGCAGCTGGGCACTAGCGGGAGGGGGCGAGCGGTACTTC | CASSWALAGGGERYF
NA | TRBJ1-5 | TRBV30 | few | TGTGCCTGGGCAGTGGAAGGCATGGGCAATCAGCCCCAGCATTTT | CAWAVEGMGNQPQHF
NA | TRBJ2-3 | TRBV29-1 | NA | TGCAGCGTCGACGACAGGGAGGCAGATACGCAGTATTTT | CSVDDREADTQYF
NA | TRBJ1-2 | TRBV12-3/TRBV12-4 | few | TGTGCCAGCAGTTTATTCCGTGACTATGGCTACACCTTC | CASSLFRDYGYTF
NA | TRBJ2-4 | TRBV9 | few | TGTGCCAGCGGCTCGGGAAACATTCAGTACTTC | CASGSGNIQYF
TRBD2 | TRBJ2-7 | TRBV12-3/TRBV12-4 | NA | TGTGCCAGCAGTCCAATAGGCGGGGGGTACGAGCAGTACTTC | CASSPIGGGYEQYF
TRBD2 | TRBJ2-7 | TRBV7-9 | many | TGTGCCAGCAGCTTAGGGGGACTAGTCTACGAGCAGTACTTC | CASSLGGLVYEQYF
NA | TRBJ1-2 | TRBV20-1 | many | TGCAGTGCTAGAGATGGCCGGGGATATGGCTACACCTTC | CSARDGRGYGYTF
NA | TRBJ2-7 | TRBV11-2 | NA | TGTGCCAGCAGCCCCCGCCCGATGGCCTCCGAGCAGTACTTC | CASSPRPMASEQYF
NA | TRBJ2-5 | TRBV7-2 | few | TGTGCCAGCAGCTTAGGAGGGGAGGTTTGGGGGAGGCAAGAGACCCAGTACTTC | CASSLGGEVWGRQETQYF
TRBD2 | TRBJ2-1 | TRBV24-1 | NA | TGTGCCACCAGTGATCCGACTGGGGGGGACAATGAGCAGTTCTTC | CATSDPTGGDNEQFF
NA | TRBJ2-1 | TRBV2 | NA | TGTGCCAGCAGGGGGGTCCTCAGTGACAGTAATGAGCAGTTCTTC | CASRGVLSDSNEQFF
NA | TRBJ1-6 | TRBV6-5 | NA | TGTGCCAGCAGCCCCACTAATTGGAATTCACCCCTCCACTTT | CASSPTNWNSPLHF
NA | TRBJ1-1 | TRBV7-8 | few | TGTGCCAGCAGCTTGAAAACAGGCACCCTTTATGAAGCTTTCTTT | CASSLKTGTLYEAFF
NA | TRBJ2-7 | TRBV20-1 | NA | TGCAGTGCTAGAGGCTCTTTTGGGGGCAGCGCCGAGCAGTACTTC | CSARGSFGGSAEQYF